These T cell receptor beta chains were read from a single sample in a study of blood T cell repertoires in COVID-19. Here immunoSEQ multiplex PCR was the method, and the copy in TCRdb shows in-frame clones only, minus some. The sample lists about 150,000 clones; approximately 83% were seen once. Sequences were obtained from peripheral blood. The source is an older woman with acute or convalescent COVID-19. Each CDR3 is given with its conserved first and last residue.

J,V,CDR3
TRBJ2-1,TRBV7-2,CASSLVGTSGDYEQFF
TRBJ2-6,TRBV7-8,CASSLWTGTGANVLTF
TRBJ1-4,TRBV18,CASSLPGQGEKLFF
TRBJ1-4,TRBV9,CASSVETGKLFF
TRBJ1-6,TRBV6-5,CASKTGPNSPLHF
TRBJ1-4,TRBV6-6,CASSYDKTGAGEKLFF
TRBJ1-5,TRBV28,CASSDSFMQPQHF
TRBJ1-1,TRBV10-2,CASSLTGRYTEAFF
TRBJ2-6,TRBV9,CASSQNEGRTTGANVLTF
TRBJ2-3,TRBV15,CATSDRVGTDTQYF
TRBJ2-5,TRBV7-2,CASRPGGQETQYF